Listed below are T cell receptor beta chains from one sample, sequenced in a study of early T cells in non-severe SARS-CoV-2 infection. TCRdb re-called the 5' RACE reads with MiXCR, one entry per CDR3 protein. Among over 55,000 distinct CDR3 sequences, 9.5% to 15% were seen once, and the ten largest hold about 2.5%. Sequencing was performed on whole blood, taken at baseline. The receptors derive from an adult who was a healthcare worker with PCR-confirmed SARS-CoV-2 infection or an uninfected control (not recorded which). The conserved cysteine and the conserved F or W are not part of the CDR3 here.

cdr3_length,v_call,j_call,cdr3_aa
15,TRBV21-1,TRBJ1-1,ASSNQDRGLANTEAF
12,TRBV18,TRBJ1-2,ASSPRSTNYGYT
12,TRBV7-8,TRBJ2-7,ASSLVGGTYEQY
15,TRBV4-3,TRBJ2-7,ASSPGERDRLSYEQY
13,TRBV20-1,TRBJ1-1,SARGPGQGSGEAF
14,TRBV10-3,TRBJ2-6,AISEADRAGANVLT
13,TRBV28,TRBJ2-5,ASSLGGVGEETQY
12,TRBV21-1,TRBJ2-5,ASSPPPYQETQY
10,TRBV29-1,TRBJ1-2,SAALRNYGYT
13,TRBV6-4,TRBJ2-1,ASSPGQEGFNEQF
11,TRBV7-2,TRBJ2-2,ASSNQGTGELF
10,TRBV28,TRBJ1-1,ASMKTTGEAF
11,TRBV7-2,TRBJ2-5,ASVASLVETQY
14,TRBV5-5,TRBJ1-3,ASSTSRETSGNTIY
12,TRBV6-2/TRBV6-3,TRBJ2-1,ASSSTDTGREQF
11,TRBV20-1,TRBJ1-1,SARQGRKAEAF
10,TRBV20-1,TRBJ1-5,SARDVNQPQH
17,TRBV20-1,TRBJ2-1,SARHLSTSGDASYNEQF
13,TRBV28,TRBJ1-6,ASSLRDKDWSPLH
11,TRBV20-1,TRBJ1-2,SAKAPATKGYT
13,TRBV12-3/TRBV12-4,TRBJ2-7,ASNLGEGPSYEQY
16,TRBV4-2,TRBJ1-6,ASSHPPGGGADNSPLH
13,TRBV12-3/TRBV12-4,TRBJ1-2,ASSLRGSVNYGYT
11,TRBV28,TRBJ1-1,ASRLRMNTEAF
13,TRBV7-9,TRBJ2-3,ASSLLVTSVSTQY
13,TRBV6-6,TRBJ2-7,ASRSGTVSSYEQY
14,TRBV5-1,TRBJ1-1,ASTPGGLSLNTEAF
10,TRBV28,TRBJ1-2,ASRKDGDGYT
14,TRBV5-4,TRBJ2-3,ASSFPGATSTDTQY